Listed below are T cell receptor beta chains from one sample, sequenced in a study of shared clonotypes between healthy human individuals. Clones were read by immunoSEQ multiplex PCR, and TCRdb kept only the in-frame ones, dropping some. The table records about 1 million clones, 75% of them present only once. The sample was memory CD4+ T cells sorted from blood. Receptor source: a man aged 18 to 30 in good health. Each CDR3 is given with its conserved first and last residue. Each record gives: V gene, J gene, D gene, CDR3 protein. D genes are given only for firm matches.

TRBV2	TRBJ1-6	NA	CASSGTRTNSPLHF
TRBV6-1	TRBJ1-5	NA	CASGPMVGNNQPQHF
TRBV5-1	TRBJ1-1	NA	CASTMQENTEAFF
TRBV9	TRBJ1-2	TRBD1	CASSVGGQANYGYTF
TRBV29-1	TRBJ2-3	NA	CSAKAGGASSTDTQYF
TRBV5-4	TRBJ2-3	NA	CASRSGGSPTDTQYF
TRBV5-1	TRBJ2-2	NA	CASSLAGPNTGELFF
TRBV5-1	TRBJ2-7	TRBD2	CASSLVPSGMTSSYEQYF
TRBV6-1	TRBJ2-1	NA	CASSAPTTMPFF
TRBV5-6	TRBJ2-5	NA	CASSLLEQGRGETQYF